The 13 T cell receptor beta chains below were found in one sample sequenced in a study of radiotherapy plus CTLA-4 blockade in lung cancer. TCRdb's copy holds only in-frame clones and misses some; the assay was immunoSEQ multiplex PCR. The table records about 88,000 clones, more than 70% of them present only once. This specimen was peripheral blood, taken from a patient treated with radiotherapy plus ipilimumab. The receptors originated from a human donor with non-small cell lung cancer that progressed on radiotherapy plus ipilimumab.

The chain combines TRBV25-1 with TRBJ1-2, with D uncertain. CDR3 length: 14 amino acids. V lost 2 bases and J 2 bases, leaving 9 bases between the germline ends. Germline V gene lookup returns CDR1 MGHDK and CDR2 SYGVNS. The CDR3 here is CASSEQAGNYGYTF. The CDR3 DNA follows: TGTGCCAGCAGTGAACAGGCAGGAAACTATGGCTACACCTTC.

The V gene is TRBV28, the J gene TRBJ2-5; 13 bases align to TRBD2. CDR3 length: 15 amino acids. CDR1 MDHEN and CDR2 SYDVKM come from the germline V gene. Unmatched junction bases numbered 5, after V lost 5 bases and J lost 5 bases. The CDR3 coding sequence is TGTGCCAGCAGTCCAGGACTAGCGGGGGTCGAGACCCAGTACTTC. It specifies CASSPGLAGVETQYF. The variable domain in full, with the rest retrieved from reference TRBV28 and TRBJ2-5, is DVKVTQSSRYLVKRTGEKVFLECVQDMDHENMFWYRQDPGLGLRLIYFSYDVKMKEKGDIPEGYSVSREKKERFSLILESASTNQTSMYLCASSPGLAGVETQYFGPGTRLLVL.

The CDR3 nucleotides are TGTGCCAGCAGCTTATCAGGGGGCGCCGTCACTGAAGCTTTCTTT. It specifies CASSLSGGAVTEAFF. J is TRBJ1-1 and V is TRBV5-5; 8 nucleotides match TRBD1. Germline values: CDR1 SGHKS, CDR2 YYEKEE (reference sequence). The CDR3 sequence is 15 residues long. J was trimmed by 4 bases and V by 2 bases; bases with no gene match: 7.

The rearrangement joins TRBV18 to TRBJ2-7; D not certain. The germline V and J ends were trimmed by 0 bases and 1 base, with 7 bases remaining between them. There are 14 residues in the CDR3. Germline V lookup: CDR1 KGHSH, CDR2 LQKENI. The CDR3 DNA follows: TGTGCCAGCTCACCACCTACTCGTTCCTACGAGCAGTACTTC. It codes for CASSPPTRSYEQYF. The variable domain in full, completed from reference TRBV18 and TRBJ2-7, reads NAGVMQNPRHLVRRRGQEARLRCSPMKGHSHVYWYRQLPEEGLKFMVYLQKENIIDESGMPKERFSAEFPKEGPSILRIQQVVRGDSAAYFCASSPPTRSYEQYFGPGTRLTVT.

This sequence joins TRBV28 and TRBJ1-2; D might be TRBD1 (5 bases). The CDR3 runs to 15 residues. Trimming took 3 bases from V and 2 from J, leaving 13 bases between them. Germline V lookup: CDR1 MDHEN, CDR2 SYDVKM. CDR3 sequence: CASSFPNRGNYGYTF. In nucleotides, the CDR3 is TGTGCCAGCAGTTTTCCGAACCGGGGCAACTATGGCTACACCTTC.

The chain uses TRBV5-1 and TRBJ1-2; TRBD1 agrees at 9 bases. V was pared by 0 bases and J by 3 bases, with 3 bases of the junction left unmatched. Germline V CDR1 and CDR2: SGHRS, YFSETQ. The CDR3 has 15 residues. CDR3 region: CASSLVTGGDYGYTF. CDR3 coding DNA: TGCGCCAGCAGCTTGGTAACAGGGGGCGACTATGGCTACACCTTC.

The chain links TRBV14 to TRBJ2-2, with D unclear. V gave up 2 bases and J gave up 6 bases, with 7 bases separating them. Germline assignment: CDR1 SGHDN and CDR2 FVKESK. This CDR3 spans 13 amino acids. The CDR3 DNA sequence: TGTGCCAGCAGCCAAAGAGGCTCCGGGGAGCTGTTTTTT. Residues: CASSQRGSGELFF.

The chain uses TRBV9 and TRBJ1-1; D might be TRBD1 (5 bases). Trimming stripped 0 bases from V and 1 base from J, with 10 bases between. The CDR3 length is 15 residues. The germline V gene encodes CDR1 SGDLS and CDR2 YYNGEE. CDR3 in amino acids: CASSVGGNKNTEAFF. Written as DNA, the CDR3 is TGTGCCAGCAGCGTAGGGGGCAACAAGAACACTGAAGCTTTCTTT. Combining the CDR3 with reference TRBV9 and TRBJ1-1 gives the whole variable domain DSGVTQTPKHLITATGQRVTLRCSPRSGDLSVYWYQQSLDQGLQFLIQYYNGEERAKGNILERFSAQQFPDLHSELNLSSLELGDSALYFCASSVGGNKNTEAFFGQGTRLTVV.

This clone was seen once. The chain combines TRBV4-2 with TRBJ1-2, with D perhaps TRBD1 (5 bases). The V end was cut by 1 base, the J end by 8 bases, with 20 bases between. Looked up from germline, CDR1 is LGHNA and CDR2 is YNFKEQ. The CDR3 spans 16 residues. CDR3 sequence (DNA): TGTGCCAGCAGCCAAGGAGGAGACAGTCGCTCCCAGGGCTACACCTTC. This translates into CASSQGGDSRSQGYTF.

This clone was seen a few times. The chain employs TRBV7-2 and TRBJ2-7; D not certain. Germline assignment: CDR1 SGHTA and CDR2 FQGNSA. V was pared by 2 bases and J by 3 bases, with 11 bases between. This CDR3 region has 14 residues. CDR3 in DNA: TGTGCCAGCAGCTTATCCCCGGGTTACTACGAGCAGTACTTC. Residues: CASSLSPGYYEQYF.

This chain joins TRBV28 and TRBJ1-2, with 8 nucleotides matching TRBD1. V was clipped by 6 bases and J by 4 bases; unmatched bases: 4. The length of the CDR3 is 13 residues. Germline V CDR1 and CDR2: MDHEN, SYDVKM. Written as DNA, the CDR3 is TGTGCCAGCAGCCGACAGGGGAGCTATGGCTACACCTTC. It is translated as CASSRQGSYGYTF.

The count of this clone is one. The chain has TRBV29-1 and TRBJ1-3; 8 bases fit TRBD1. Germline CDR1 SQVTM, CDR2 ANQGSEA. V dropped 6 bases and J dropped 4; count of bases not matched to a gene: 8. The CDR3 length is 14 residues. In nucleotides, the CDR3 is TGCAGCGTCGTGACCGGGACAGGAGGAAACACCATATATTTT. Its translation is CSVVTGTGGNTIYF.

This clone was seen more than once but under ten times. This rearrangement joins TRBV4-3 to TRBJ2-7, with a weak D call TRBD2 (6 bases). The length of the CDR3 is 13 residues. V was shortened by 0 bases and J by 5 bases, with 8 bases between the two germline ends. CDR1 and CDR2 (germline): LGHNA, YSLEER. The CDR3 region is CASSQEGGNEQYF. The CDR3 region has the DNA TGCGCCAGCAGCCAAGAGGGGGGAAACGAGCAGTACTTC.